The clone carrying this TCR beta chain was picked up many times. Orbital computed tomography, thyroid ultrasound, TRAb, serum thyroxine and clinical symptoms formed the basis of diagnosis. These data originate in a study of Graves' ophthalmopathy and Graves' hyperthyroidism. Trimming took 8 bases from V and 3 from J; bases not matched to a gene: 10. CDR3 length equals 15 residues. Looked up from germline, CDR1 is MRHNA and CDR2 is SNTAGT. The study amplified TCR beta CDR3 regions using RNA transcripts. After a first-round RT-PCR with HTBI primers, a second-round multiplex PCR was run. One entry per CDR3 protein, called by TCRdb with MiXCR from the multiplex PCR reads. Of some 370,000 distinct CDR3 sequences in the sample, about a sixth were seen once.

The chain joins TRBV6-4 to TRBJ1-5; TRBD1 aligns across 7 bases. The sample consisted of peripheral blood. This TCR came from an adult woman with stable Graves' hyperthyroidism. The CDR3 loop reads CASHHRDSHNQPQHF. The CDR3 coding sequence is TGTGCCAGCCATCACCGGGACAGCCACAATCAGCCCCAGCATTTT.